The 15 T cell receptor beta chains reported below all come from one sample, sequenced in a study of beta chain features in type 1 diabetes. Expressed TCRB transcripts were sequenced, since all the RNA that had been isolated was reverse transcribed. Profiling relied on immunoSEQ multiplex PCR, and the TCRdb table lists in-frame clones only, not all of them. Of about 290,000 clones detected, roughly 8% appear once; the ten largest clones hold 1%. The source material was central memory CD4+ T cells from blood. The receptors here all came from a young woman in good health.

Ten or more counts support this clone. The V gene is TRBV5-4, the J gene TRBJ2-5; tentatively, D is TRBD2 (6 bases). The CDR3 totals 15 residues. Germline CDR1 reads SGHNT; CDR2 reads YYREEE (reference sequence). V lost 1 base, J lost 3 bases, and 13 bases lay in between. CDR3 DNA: TGTGCCAGCAGCTTGTCTGGGGCTAGCGAAGAGACCCAGTACTTC. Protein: CASSLSGASEETQYF.

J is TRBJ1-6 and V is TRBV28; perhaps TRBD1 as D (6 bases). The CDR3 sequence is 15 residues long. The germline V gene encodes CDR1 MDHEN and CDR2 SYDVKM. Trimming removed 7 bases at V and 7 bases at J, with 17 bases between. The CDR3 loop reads CASNTGFLRNSPLHF. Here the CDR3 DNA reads TGTGCCAGCAATACAGGGTTTCTTAGAAATTCACCCCTCCACTTT.

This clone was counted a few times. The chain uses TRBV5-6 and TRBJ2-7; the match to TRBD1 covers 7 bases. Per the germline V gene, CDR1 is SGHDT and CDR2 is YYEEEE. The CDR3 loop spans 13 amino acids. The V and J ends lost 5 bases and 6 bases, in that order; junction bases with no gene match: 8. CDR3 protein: CASRLQTGTEQYV. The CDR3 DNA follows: TGTGCCAGCAGACTCCAGACAGGGACCGAGCAGTACGTC.

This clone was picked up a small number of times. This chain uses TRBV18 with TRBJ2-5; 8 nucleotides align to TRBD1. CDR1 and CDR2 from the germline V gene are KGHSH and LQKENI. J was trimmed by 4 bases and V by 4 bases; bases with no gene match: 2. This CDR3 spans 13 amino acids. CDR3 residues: CASSLGTGETQYF. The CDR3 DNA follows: TGTGCCAGCTCACTAGGGACAGGAGAGACCCAGTACTTC. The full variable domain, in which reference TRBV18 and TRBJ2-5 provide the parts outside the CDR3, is NAGVMQNPRHLVRRRGQEARLRCSPMKGHSHVYWYRQLPEEGLKFMVYLQKENIIDESGMPKERFSAEFPKEGPSILRIQQVVRGDSAAYFCASSLGTGETQYFGPGTRLLVL.

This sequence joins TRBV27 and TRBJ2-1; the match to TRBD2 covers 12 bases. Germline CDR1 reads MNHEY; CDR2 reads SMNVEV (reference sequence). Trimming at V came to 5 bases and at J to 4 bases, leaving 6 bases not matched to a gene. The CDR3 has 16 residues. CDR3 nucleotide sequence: TGTGCCAGCAGTCTGTCCGGACTAGCGGGATACAATGAGCAGTTCTTC. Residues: CASSLSGLAGYNEQFF.

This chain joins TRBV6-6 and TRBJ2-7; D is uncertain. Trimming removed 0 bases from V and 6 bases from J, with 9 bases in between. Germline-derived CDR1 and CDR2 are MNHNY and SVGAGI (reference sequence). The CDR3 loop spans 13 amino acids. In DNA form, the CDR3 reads TGTGCCAGCAGTTACTCGGCGCAGGTCGAGCAGTACGTC. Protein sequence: CASSYSAQVEQYV.

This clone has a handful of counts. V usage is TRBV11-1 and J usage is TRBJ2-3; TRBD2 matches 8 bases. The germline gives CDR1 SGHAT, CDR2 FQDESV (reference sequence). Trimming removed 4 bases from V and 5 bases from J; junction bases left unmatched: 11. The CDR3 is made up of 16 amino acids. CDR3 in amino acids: CASSWAKRENKDTQYF. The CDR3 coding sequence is TGTGCCAGCAGCTGGGCTAAGCGGGAGAATAAAGATACGCAGTATTTT.

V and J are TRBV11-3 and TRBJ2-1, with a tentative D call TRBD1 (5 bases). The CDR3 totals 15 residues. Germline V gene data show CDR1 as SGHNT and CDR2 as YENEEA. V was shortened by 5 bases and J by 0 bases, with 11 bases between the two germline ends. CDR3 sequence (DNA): TGTGCCAGCAGCCAAGGGGTTAGCTCCTACAATGAGCAGTTCTTC. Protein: CASSQGVSSYNEQFF.

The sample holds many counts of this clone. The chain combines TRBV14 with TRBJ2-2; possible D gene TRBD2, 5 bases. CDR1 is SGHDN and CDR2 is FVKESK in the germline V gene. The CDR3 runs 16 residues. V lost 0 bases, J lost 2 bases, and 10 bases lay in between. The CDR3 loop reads CASSQEPSPNTGELFF. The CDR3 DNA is TGTGCCAGCAGCCAAGAACCTAGCCCTAACACCGGGGAGCTGTTTTTT.

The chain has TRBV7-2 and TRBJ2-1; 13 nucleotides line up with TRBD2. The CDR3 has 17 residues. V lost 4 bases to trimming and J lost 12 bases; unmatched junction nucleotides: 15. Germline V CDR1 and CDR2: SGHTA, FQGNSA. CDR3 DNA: TGTGCCAGCAGCTCGTCAGCCGGGACTAGCGGGAAGTTTGGGCAGTTCTTC. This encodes CASSSSAGTSGKFGQFF. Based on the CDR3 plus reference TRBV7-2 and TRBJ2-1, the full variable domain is GAGVSQSPSNKVTEKGKDVELRCDPISGHTALYWYRQSLGQGLEFLIYFQGNSAPDKSGLPSDRFSAERTGGSVSTLTIQRTQQEDSAVYLCASSSSAGTSGKFGQFFGPGTRLTVL.

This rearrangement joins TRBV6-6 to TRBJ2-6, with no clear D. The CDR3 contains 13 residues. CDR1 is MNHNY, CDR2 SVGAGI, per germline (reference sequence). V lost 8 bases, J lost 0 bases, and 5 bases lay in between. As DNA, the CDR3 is TGTGCCAGCTCCCGCTCTGGGGCCAACGTCCTGACTTTC. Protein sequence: CASSRSGANVLTF.

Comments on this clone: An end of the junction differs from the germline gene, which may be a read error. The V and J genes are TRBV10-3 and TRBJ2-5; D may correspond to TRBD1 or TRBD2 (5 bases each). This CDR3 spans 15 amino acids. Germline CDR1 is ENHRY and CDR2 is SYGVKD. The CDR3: CAISERGPTQGTQYF. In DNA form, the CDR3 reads TGTGCCATCAGTGAAAGGGGACCAACCCAAGGGACCCAGTACTTC.

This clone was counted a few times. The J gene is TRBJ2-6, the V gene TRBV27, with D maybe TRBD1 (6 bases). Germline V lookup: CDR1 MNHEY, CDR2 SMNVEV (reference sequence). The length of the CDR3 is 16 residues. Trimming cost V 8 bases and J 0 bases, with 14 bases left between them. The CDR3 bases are TGTGCCAGCGGCCGACAGGCAAGCTCTGGGGCCAACGTCCTGACTTTC. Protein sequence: CASGRQASSGANVLTF.

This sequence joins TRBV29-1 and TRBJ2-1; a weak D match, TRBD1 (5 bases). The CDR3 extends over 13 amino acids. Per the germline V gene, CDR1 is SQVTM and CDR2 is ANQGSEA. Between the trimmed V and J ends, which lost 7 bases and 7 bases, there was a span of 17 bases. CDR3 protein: CSGGKVAGNEQFF. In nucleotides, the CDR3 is TGCAGCGGCGGAAAAGTAGCAGGGAATGAGCAGTTCTTC.

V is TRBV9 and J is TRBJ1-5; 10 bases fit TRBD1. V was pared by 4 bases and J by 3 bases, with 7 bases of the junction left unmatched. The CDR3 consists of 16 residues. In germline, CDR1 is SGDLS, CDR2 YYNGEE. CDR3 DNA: TGTGCCAGCAGCCCGGGGACAGGGGATGACAATCAGCCCCAGCATTTT. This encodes CASSPGTGDDNQPQHF.